Each of the 32 T cell receptor beta chains below was sequenced from the same sample in a study of T cells in Graves' hyperthyroidism and ophthalmopathy. Amplified TCR beta CDR3 regions came from RNA transcripts. With the HTBI primer set, the TCR CDR3 went through a first round of RT-PCR. TCRdb called the multiplex PCR reads again in MiXCR, with one record for every CDR3 protein. The repertoire consists of 550,000 to 800,000 distinct CDR3 sequences, with approximately 15% occurring once and the leading ten covering about a sixth. What was sequenced was blood. The receptors shown here come from a man in his fifties with Graves' hyperthyroidism.

This clonotype came up many times. This sequence joins TRBV28 and TRBJ1-2, with D possibly TRBD1 on 5 matching bases. This CDR3 spans 14 amino acids. Germline V gives CDR1 MDHEN, CDR2 SYDVKM. The germline V and J ends were trimmed by 8 bases and 3 bases, with 16 bases remaining between them. CDR3 protein: CASGPLDRHYGYTF. DNA for the CDR3: TGTGCCAGCGGCCCCCTAGACAGACACTATGGCTACACCTTC.

The table lists this clonotype with many counts. The genes are TRBV28 and TRBJ1-5; 11 bases are shared with TRBD1. The CDR3 runs 18 residues. Unmatched junction bases numbered 13, after V lost 8 bases and J lost 1 base. CDR1 MDHEN and CDR2 SYDVKM come from the germline V gene. The CDR3 coding sequence is TGTGCCAGCTGGCCCACGGGACAGGGGGACGGGAGCAATCAGCCCCAGCATTTT. It codes for CASWPTGQGDGSNQPQHF. Together with reference TRBV28 and TRBJ1-5, the CDR3 gives the full variable domain: DVKVTQSSRYLVKRTGEKVFLECVQDMDHENMFWYRQDPGLGLRLIYFSYDVKMKEKGDIPEGYSVSREKKERFSLILESASTNQTSMYLCASWPTGQGDGSNQPQHFGDGTRLSIL.

This clonotype was seen only a few times. The V call is TRBV12-3 or TRBV12-4, the J call TRBJ1-5, with 9 bases lining up with TRBD1. V was clipped by 0 bases and J by 4 bases; unmatched bases: 1. The CDR3 is 15 amino acids. CDR3 amino acids: CASSLATGGNQPQHF. CDR3 sequence (DNA): TGTGCCAGCAGTTTAGCGACAGGGGGTAATCAGCCCCAGCATTTT.

As to this clonotype: Being one base from a much bigger clone, this may be a read error. V usage is TRBV6-2 or TRBV6-3 and J usage is TRBJ1-2, with D unresolved. CDR1 is MNHEY, CDR2 SVGEGT, per germline. Trimming left V 5 bases short and J 4 bases short, with 11 bases between. The CDR3 totals 13 residues. Here the CDR3 reads CASSGQIFYGYTF. DNA of the CDR3: TGTGCCAGCAGTGGTCAGATATTCTATGGCTACACCTTC.

The table lists this clonotype with many counts. The rearrangement uses TRBV6-1 and TRBJ1-4, with 9 bases matching TRBD1. CDR1 and CDR2 from the germline V gene are MNHNS and SASEGT. CDR3 size: 16 residues. Losses at the gene ends were 5 bases for V and 6 bases for J; bases not matched to a gene: 10. CDR3 DNA sequence: TGTGCCAGCAGTTTTCGTCGGGACAGGGTGGATGAAAAACTGTTTTTT. Its translation: CASSFRRDRVDEKLFF.

This clonotype has a count of ten or more. V usage is TRBV18 and J usage is TRBJ2-3; 8 bases are shared with TRBD1. The V gene end was trimmed by 4 bases and the J gene end by 1 base; junction bases not matched to a gene: 4. The CDR3 has 15 amino acids. Germline-derived CDR1 and CDR2 are KGHSH and LQKENI. CDR3 in DNA: TGTGCCAGCTCACAGACAGGGGTGGGCACAGATACGCAGTATTTT. Amino acids: CASSQTGVGTDTQYF.

The chain is built from TRBV4-3 and TRBJ2-7, with 8 bases fitting TRBD2. CDR1 LGHNA and CDR2 YSLEER come from the germline V gene. V lost 2 bases and J lost 5; bases outside the gene matches: 5. This CDR3 spans 14 amino acids. The CDR3, as DNA: TGCGCCAGCAGCCAAAAATCTAGCGGGCACGAGCAGTACTTC. It yields the protein CASSQKSSGHEQYF.

This clonotype was found a few times. V is TRBV14 and J is TRBJ1-1; a weak D match, TRBD1 (6 bases). This CDR3 region has 17 residues. The germline CDR1 and CDR2 sequences are SGHDN and FVKESK. Trimming took 1 base from V and 1 from J, leaving 16 bases between them. The CDR3 DNA reads as TGTGCCAGCAGCCAAGGTCTGGGGGCAAGTGAGAACACTGAAGCTTTCTTT. Translation: CASSQGLGASENTEAFF.

This clonotype was counted at least ten times. V and J are TRBV5-1 and TRBJ2-1; D gene uncertain. This CDR3 spans 14 amino acids. Germline loops: CDR1 SGHRS, CDR2 YFSETQ. V was cut by 0 bases and J by 6 bases, with 10 bases left in between. CDR3 in DNA: TGCGCCAGCAGCTTGGAATTTTCCCGCAATGAGCAGTTCTTC. This encodes CASSLEFSRNEQFF.

Many counts were recorded for this clonotype. The rearrangement joins TRBV11-2 to TRBJ2-5; 9 bases agree with TRBD1. Germline CDR1 and CDR2: SGHAT and FQNNGV. With 3 bases clipped from V and 1 base from J, the junction kept 3 bases outside the gene matches. The CDR3 consists of 15 residues. The CDR3 here is CASSLGQGIQETQYF. In DNA form, the CDR3 reads TGTGCCAGCAGCTTGGGACAGGGAATCCAAGAGACCCAGTACTTC.

This clonotype was recorded many times. The chain uses TRBV10-3 and TRBJ2-5, with TRBD2 matching over 9 bases. The germline V gene encodes CDR1 ENHRY and CDR2 SYGVKD. The CDR3 is 16 amino acids. V lost 6 bases and J lost 2; bases outside the gene matches: 10. The CDR3 bases are TGTGCCATCAGCTCCGTTCTAGCGGGATCACAAGAGACCCAGTACTTC. It codes for CAISSVLAGSQETQYF.

The V and J genes are TRBV7-9 and TRBJ2-2; 7 bases align to TRBD1. Trimming took 3 bases from V and 5 from J; bases not matched to a gene: 6. Germline CDR1 reads SEHNR; CDR2 reads FQNEAQ (reference sequence). The CDR3 runs 15 residues. CDR3 region: CASSLIKTGTGELFF. CDR3 DNA sequence: TGTGCCAGCAGCTTGATTAAGACAGGGACCGGGGAGCTGTTTTTT.

This clonotype was seen a handful of times. The rearrangement links TRBV6-1 to TRBJ2-7; 7 bases align to TRBD1. With 5 bases clipped from V and 1 base from J, the junction kept 8 bases outside the gene matches. The germline CDR1 and CDR2 sequences are MNHNS and SASEGT. This CDR3 contains 15 residues. The CDR3: CASSSGPDRSYEQYF. The CDR3 coding sequence is TGTGCCAGCAGTTCGGGTCCGGACAGGTCCTACGAGCAGTACTTC.

This clonotype was observed many times. This rearrangement joins TRBV12-3 or TRBV12-4 to TRBJ2-7, with D perhaps TRBD1 (6 bases). V gave up 0 bases and J gave up 8 bases, with 17 bases separating them. The CDR3 consists of 15 residues. CDR3 coding DNA: TGTGCCAGCAGTTTAGCGCTAATCGGGCAGGGGAAGCAGTACTTC. Protein product: CASSLALIGQGKQYF.

In its sample, this clonotype was seen once. CDR3 sequence: CAWSSGGHGYTF. The CDR3 coding sequence is TGTGCCTGGAGTTCGGGGGGGCACGGCTACACCTTC. The V gene is TRBV30, the J gene TRBJ1-2; D might be TRBD1 (6 bases). CDR3 length: 12 residues. Germline V gene data show CDR1 as GTSNPN and CDR2 as SVGIG (reference sequence). Trimming shortened V by 2 bases and J by 8 bases, and 12 bases separated the two germline ends.

The sample holds many counts of this clonotype. The chain uses TRBV20-1 and TRBJ1-2; 9 nucleotides agree with TRBD1. The V gene end was trimmed by 5 bases and the J gene end by 2 bases; junction bases not matched to a gene: 9. CDR3 length equals 15 residues. Looked up from germline, CDR1 is DFQATT and CDR2 is SNEGSKA (reference sequence). Here the CDR3 DNA reads TGCAGTGCTGCTAATTCCGGGACAGGGAACTATGGCTACACCTTC. It translates to CSAANSGTGNYGYTF.

This clonotype was recorded at least ten times. V gene TRBV20-1 combines with J gene TRBJ2-1; D might be TRBD2 (5 bases). CDR3 length: 15 residues. CDR1 DFQATT and CDR2 SNEGSKA come from the germline V gene (reference sequence). Deletions cut 0 bases from V and 3 bases from J, with 12 bases between. CDR3 sequence reads: CSARDTEADYNEQFF. CDR3 nucleotides: TGCAGTGCTAGAGATACGGAAGCGGACTACAATGAGCAGTTCTTC.

Only a few counts were recorded for this clonotype. The chain couples TRBV15 to TRBJ1-5; maybe TRBD1 (5 bases). CDR3 length: 15 amino acids. CDR1 and CDR2 from the germline V gene are LNHNV and YYDKDF (reference sequence). V was cut by 8 bases and J by 6 bases, with 20 bases left in between. As DNA, the CDR3 is TGTGCCACCGGTATTAATAGGGGAAAAGGTCAGCCCCAGCATTTT. Its translation: CATGINRGKGQPQHF.

This clonotype was found a few times. The rearrangement uses TRBV28 and TRBJ1-5, with no clear D. The CDR3 consists of 14 residues. CDR1 MDHEN and CDR2 SYDVKM come from the germline V gene. Trimming took off 1 base at V and 5 bases at J, with 9 bases between the two ends. The CDR3 nucleotides read TGTGCCAGCAGTTTATCGCACGGGTATCAGCCCCAGCATTTT. Protein: CASSLSHGYQPQHF.

This clonotype was seen many times. The chain employs TRBV5-1 and TRBJ1-1; TRBD1 might be the D (5 bases). The V gene lost 2 bases and the J gene lost 7 bases, with 9 bases spanning the gap. The CDR3 consists of 12 residues. CDR1 and CDR2 (germline): SGHRS, YFSETQ. The CDR3 protein is CASSLQEGEAFF. CDR3 bases: TGCGCCAGCAGCTTACAGGAAGGTGAAGCTTTCTTT. Complete variable domain (other parts from reference TRBV5-1 and TRBJ1-1): KAGVTQTPRYLIKTRGQQVTLSCSPISGHRSVSWYQQTPGQGLQFLFEYFSETQRNKGNFPGRFSGRQFSNSRSEMNVSTLELGDSALYLCASSLQEGEAFFGQGTRLTVV.

This clonotype was detected a few times. A single base separates this from a much larger clone, so it may be a read error. The J gene is TRBJ1-5, the V gene TRBV11-2, with D unclear. The length of the CDR3 is 12 residues. CDR1 is SGHAT and CDR2 is FQNNGV in the germline V gene. The CDR3 nucleotides read TGTGCCAGCAGCAACAGCAATCAGCCCCACCATTTT. Protein: CASSNSNQPHHF.

This clonotype was seen only a few times. The V gene is TRBV27, the J gene TRBJ2-1; 9 bases match TRBD1. V was pared by 6 bases and J by 4 bases, with 4 bases of the junction left unmatched. Germline CDR1 reads MNHEY; CDR2 reads SMNVEV (reference sequence). The CDR3 is 14 amino acids. The CDR3 DNA follows: TGTGCCAGCAGCGGACAGGGGAGGTACAATGAGCAGTTCTTC. Amino acids: CASSGQGRYNEQFF.

The chain has TRBV30 and TRBJ1-2; D is unclear. Germline V CDR1 and CDR2: GTSNPN, SVGIG (reference sequence). The CDR3 length is 14 residues. V was pared by 1 base and J by 4 bases, with 13 bases between. CDR3 residues: CAWSAPGSGYGYTF. As DNA, the CDR3 is TGTGCCTGGAGTGCCCCGGGCTCGGGCTATGGCTACACCTTC. Filled out from reference TRBV30 and TRBJ1-2, the complete variable domain reads SQTIHQWPATLVQPVGSPLSLECTVEGTSNPNLYWYRQAAGRGLQLLFYSVGIGQISSEVPQNLSASRPQDRQFILSSKKLLLSDSGFYLCAWSAPGSGYGYTFGSGTRLTVV.

The V call is TRBV2, the J call TRBJ2-7; D might be TRBD1 (6 bases). In germline, CDR1 is SNHLY, CDR2 FYNNEI. The ends were cut back, 5 bases at V and 1 base at J, with 15 bases in the middle. This CDR3 contains 15 residues. The CDR3 loop is CASSSGTNYSYEQYF. The CDR3, as DNA: TGTGCCAGCAGTTCCGGGACAAATTATTCCTACGAGCAGTACTTC.

The sample holds many counts of this clonotype. V is TRBV12-3 or TRBV12-4 and J is TRBJ2-5, with 9 bases aligning to TRBD1. After removal of 3 bases from V and 4 bases from J, the junction contained 6 bases not matched to a gene. The CDR3 loop spans 15 amino acids. DNA of the CDR3: TGTGCCAGCAGTTTTCCGACAGGGGGGAGAGAGACCCAGTACTTC. This gives the protein CASSFPTGGRETQYF.

This clonotype was counted ten times or more. The J gene is TRBJ2-7, the V gene TRBV6-1; perhaps TRBD2 as D (5 bases). CDR1 is MNHNS and CDR2 is SASEGT in the germline V gene. The CDR3 loop spans 14 amino acids. V lost 8 bases and J lost 2, with 16 bases in between. This CDR3 is CASVGRTGTYEQYF. CDR3 coding DNA: TGTGCCAGCGTGGGCCGGACGGGGACCTACGAGCAGTACTTC.

The rearrangement uses TRBV29-1 and TRBJ1-1, with a weak D call TRBD1 (5 bases). CDR1 and CDR2 from the germline V gene are SQVTM and ANQGSEA. V was shortened by 7 bases and J by 4 bases, with 13 bases between the two germline ends. The CDR3 consists of 12 residues. In DNA, the CDR3 is TGCAGCGCAGTTGGGGGAATCACTGAAGCTTTCTTT. It codes for CSAVGGITEAFF.

This clonotype was observed many times. The chain combines TRBV12-3 or TRBV12-4 with TRBJ2-1; possible D gene TRBD2, 5 bases. Trimming removed 2 bases at V and 6 bases at J, with 14 bases between. This CDR3 region has 15 residues. This CDR3 is CASSLKSGNANEQFF. The CDR3, as DNA: TGTGCCAGCAGTTTAAAAAGCGGAAACGCCAATGAGCAGTTCTTC.

This clonotype was picked up a small number of times. The V gene is TRBV7-6, the J gene TRBJ2-3; D gene unclear. The V gene lost 2 bases and the J gene lost 1 base, with 7 bases spanning the gap. Germline CDR1 reads SGHVS; CDR2 reads FNYEAQ. The CDR3 runs to 14 residues. CDR3 sequence reads: CASSLKGGTDTQYF. The CDR3 nucleotides are TGTGCCAGCAGCTTAAAGGGTGGCACAGATACGCAGTATTTT.

This chain joins TRBV7-9 and TRBJ2-2; 10 bases are shared with TRBD2. This CDR3 comprises 15 residues. CDR1 SEHNR and CDR2 FQNEAQ come from the germline V gene (reference sequence). With V trimmed by 3 bases and J by 4 bases, 2 bases remained unmatched. CDR3 protein: CASSFASGSTGELFF. The CDR3 DNA sequence: TGTGCCAGCAGCTTCGCTAGCGGGAGCACCGGGGAGCTGTTTTTT.

Many counts were recorded for this clonotype. The rearrangement links TRBV7-2 to TRBJ2-1, with 13 bases matching TRBD2. Losses at the gene ends were 4 bases for V and 8 bases for J; bases not matched to a gene: 5. This CDR3 spans 15 amino acids. CDR1 and CDR2 from the germline V gene are SGHTA and FQGNSA. The CDR3 DNA sequence: TGTGCCAGCAGCTCCGGGACTAGCGGGATCGATGAGCAGTTCTTC. As protein: CASSSGTSGIDEQFF.

Only a few counts were recorded for this clonotype. Mismatch with germline at one junction end may stem from a read error. The V gene is TRBV27, the J gene TRBJ2-1; 10 bases are shared with TRBD1. CDR1 is MNHEY and CDR2 is SMNVEV in the germline V gene (reference sequence). The CDR3 is 16 amino acids. The CDR3 bases are TGTACCAGCACCCTAACGACAGGGGGCGACTGGAATGAGCAGTTCTTC. Translating it yields CTSTLTTGGDWNEQFF.